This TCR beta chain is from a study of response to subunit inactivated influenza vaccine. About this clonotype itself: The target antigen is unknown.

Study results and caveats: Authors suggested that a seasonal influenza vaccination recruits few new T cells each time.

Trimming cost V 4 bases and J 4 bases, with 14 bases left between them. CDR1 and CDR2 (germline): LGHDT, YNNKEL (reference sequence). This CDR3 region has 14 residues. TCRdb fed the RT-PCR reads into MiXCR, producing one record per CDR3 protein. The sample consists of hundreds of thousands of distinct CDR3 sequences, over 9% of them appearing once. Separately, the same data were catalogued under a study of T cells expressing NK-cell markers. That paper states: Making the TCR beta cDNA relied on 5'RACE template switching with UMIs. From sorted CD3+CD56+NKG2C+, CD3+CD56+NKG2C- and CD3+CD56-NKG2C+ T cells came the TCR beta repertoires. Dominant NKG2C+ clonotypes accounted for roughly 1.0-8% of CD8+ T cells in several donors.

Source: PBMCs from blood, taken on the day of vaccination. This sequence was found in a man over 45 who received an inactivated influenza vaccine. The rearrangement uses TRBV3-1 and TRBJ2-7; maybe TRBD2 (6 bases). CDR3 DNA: TGTGCCAGCAGCCTTGGGCGGAGGGAATACGAGCAGTACTTC. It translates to CASSLGRREYEQYF.